The T cell receptor beta chain described here comes from a study of cytomegalovirus exposure and HLA in healthy donors. Both 60 Vbeta primers and 13 Jbeta primers went into the PCR. Method: immunoSEQ multiplex PCR; TCRdb's copy keeps in-frame clones and lacks some. The repertoire holds 110,000 to 150,000 clones, with approximately 82% as singletons. J gave up 5 bases and V 3 bases, and 5 bases lay outside the gene matches. Looked up from germline, CDR1 is LGHNT and CDR2 is FRNRAP. The CDR3 is 15 residues long. About this clone: Its antigen is still unknown.

Findings of the study overall: In a later analysis, specific HLA alleles were associated with 15,000 to 20,000 TCR beta sequences at a 0.05 false discovery rate. Researchers counted around 150 TCR beta chains as cytomegalovirus-associated. In presence/absence analyses, roughly uniform sequencing depth across donors was assumed.

The source of this sequence is a woman aged 60-75 years in good health and CMV-seropositive. The sequencing input was PBMCs. V usage is TRBV12-5 and J usage is TRBJ2-1; TRBD1 agrees at 9 bases. The CDR3 here is CASGFDRGSHNEQFF. CDR3 coding DNA: TGTGCTAGTGGTTTTGACAGGGGGTCCCACAATGAGCAGTTCTTC.